This TCR beta chain came from a study of CD8+CD57+ T cells in acquired aplastic anemia. Study information: Sorted CD4+ and CD8+ cells yielded 2.5 to 3.5 ug of DNA on average.

This clonotype turned up a few times. Both TCR beta VDJ combination and CDR3 sequence profiling were carried out. Genomic DNA was the template for this profiling. TCRdb called the reads again in MiXCR, with one record for every CDR3 protein. Counted here are approximately 270,000 distinct CDR3 sequences, roughly 50% occurring once; the ten biggest clones make up roughly 8%. Germline CDR1 is ENHRY and CDR2 is SYGVKD. The CDR3 is 16 amino acids. Trimming cost V 3 bases and J 5 bases; bases outside gene matches: 8. Sequencing was done on a sample of sorted CD4+, CD8+, or CD8+CD57+ T cells (not recorded which) from PBMCs. The clonotype originates from a human donor with severe aplastic anemia or a healthy control (not recorded which). V and J are TRBV10-3 and TRBJ2-5, with 11 bases that match TRBD2. CDR3 sequence reads: CAISDWPSGGRETQYF. The CDR3 region has the DNA TGTGCCATCAGTGATTGGCCTAGCGGGGGGCGGGAGACCCAGTACTTC.